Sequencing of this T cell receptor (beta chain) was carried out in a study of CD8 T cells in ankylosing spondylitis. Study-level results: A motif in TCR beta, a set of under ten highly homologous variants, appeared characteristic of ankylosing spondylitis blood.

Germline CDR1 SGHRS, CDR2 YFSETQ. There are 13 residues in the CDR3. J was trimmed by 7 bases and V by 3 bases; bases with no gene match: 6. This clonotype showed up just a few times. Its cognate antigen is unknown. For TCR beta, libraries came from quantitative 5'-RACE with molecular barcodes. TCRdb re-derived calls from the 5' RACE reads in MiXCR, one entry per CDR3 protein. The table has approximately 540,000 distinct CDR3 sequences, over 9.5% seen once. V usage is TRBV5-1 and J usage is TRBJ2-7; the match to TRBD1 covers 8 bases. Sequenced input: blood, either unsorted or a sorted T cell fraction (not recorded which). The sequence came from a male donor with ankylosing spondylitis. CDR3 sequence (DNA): TGCGCCAGCAGCTACGGACAGGGCCGGGAGCAGTACTTC. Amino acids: CASSYGQGREQYF.